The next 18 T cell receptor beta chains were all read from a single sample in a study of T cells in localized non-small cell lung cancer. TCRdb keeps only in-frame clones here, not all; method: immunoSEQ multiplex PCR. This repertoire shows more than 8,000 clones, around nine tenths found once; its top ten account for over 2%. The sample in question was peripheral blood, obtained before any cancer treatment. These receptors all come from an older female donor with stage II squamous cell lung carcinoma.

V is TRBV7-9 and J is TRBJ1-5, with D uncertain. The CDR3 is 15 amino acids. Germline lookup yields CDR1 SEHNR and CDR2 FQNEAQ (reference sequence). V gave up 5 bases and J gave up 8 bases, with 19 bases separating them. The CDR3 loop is CASSPGGRPGKPQHF. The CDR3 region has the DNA TGTGCCAGCAGCCCAGGTGGCCGTCCGGGGAAGCCCCAGCATTTT. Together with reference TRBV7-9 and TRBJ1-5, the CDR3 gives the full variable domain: DTGVSQNPRHKITKRGQNVTFRCDPISEHNRLYWYRQTLGQGPEFLTYFQNEAQLEKSRLLSDRFSAERPKGSFSTLEIQRTEQGDSAMYLCASSPGGRPGKPQHFGDGTRLSIL.

DNA for the CDR3: TGTGCCAGCTTACAGAGCTCTGGGGCCAACGTCCTGACTTTC. It is translated as CASLQSSGANVLTF. The J gene is TRBJ2-6, the V gene TRBV2; D is undetermined. The germline CDR1 and CDR2 sequences are SNHLY and FYNNEI. V lost 8 bases and J lost 0, with 8 bases in between. The CDR3 extends over 14 amino acids. Combining the CDR3 with reference TRBV2 and TRBJ2-6 gives the whole variable domain EPEVTQTPSHQVTQMGQEVILRCVPISNHLYFYWYRQILGQKVEFLVSFYNNEISEKSEIFDDQFSVERPDGSNFTLKIRSTKLEDSAMYFCASLQSSGANVLTFGAGSRLTVL.

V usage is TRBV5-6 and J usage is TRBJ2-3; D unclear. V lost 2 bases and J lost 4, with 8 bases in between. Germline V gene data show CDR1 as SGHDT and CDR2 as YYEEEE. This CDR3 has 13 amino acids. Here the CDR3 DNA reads TGTGCCAGCAGCTTCCTAGAAGCAGATACGCAGTATTTT. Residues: CASSFLEADTQYF.

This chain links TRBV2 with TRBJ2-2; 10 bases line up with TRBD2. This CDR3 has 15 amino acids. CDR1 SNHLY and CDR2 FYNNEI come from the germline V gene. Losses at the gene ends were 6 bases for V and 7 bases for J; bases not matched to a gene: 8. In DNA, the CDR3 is TGTGCCAGCAGAAGCCTAGCGGGAGCGGGCGGGGAGCTGTTTTTT. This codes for CASRSLAGAGGELFF.

The CDR3 DNA follows: TGCGCCAGCAGCTCCCCCCCTAGCGGGAGTAACACCGGGGAGCTGTTTTTT. As protein: CASSSPPSGSNTGELFF. This chain uses TRBV5-1 with TRBJ2-2; 10 bases fit TRBD2. CDR3 length: 17 amino acids. CDR1 and CDR2 from the germline V gene are SGHRS and YFSETQ. Germline trimming cut 3 bases from V and 2 bases from J; bases unmatched to any gene: 7.

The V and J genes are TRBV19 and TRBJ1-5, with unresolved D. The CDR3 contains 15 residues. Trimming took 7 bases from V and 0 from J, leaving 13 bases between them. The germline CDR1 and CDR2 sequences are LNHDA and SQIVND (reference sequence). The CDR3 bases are TGTGCCAGTATGGGCCAGATGAATAGCAATCAGCCCCAGCATTTT. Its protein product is CASMGQMNSNQPQHF.

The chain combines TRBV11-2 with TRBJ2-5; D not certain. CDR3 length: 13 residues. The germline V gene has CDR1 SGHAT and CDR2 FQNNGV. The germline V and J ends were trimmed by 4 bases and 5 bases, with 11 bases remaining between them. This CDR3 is CASSSGIPETQYF. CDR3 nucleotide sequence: TGTGCCAGCAGCTCCGGCATCCCGGAGACCCAGTACTTC. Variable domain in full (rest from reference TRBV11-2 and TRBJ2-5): EAGVAQSPRYKIIEKRQSVAFWCNPISGHATLYWYQQILGQGPKLLIQFQNNGVVDDSQLPKDRFSAERLKGVDSTLKIQPAKLEDSAVYLCASSSGIPETQYFGPGTRLLVL.

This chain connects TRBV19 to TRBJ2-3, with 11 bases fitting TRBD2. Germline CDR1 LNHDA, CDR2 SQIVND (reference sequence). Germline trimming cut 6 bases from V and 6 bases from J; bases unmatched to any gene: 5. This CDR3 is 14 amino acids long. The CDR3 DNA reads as TGTGCCAGTAGCACTAGCGGGGGAGGTGATACGCAGTATTTT. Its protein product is CASSTSGGGDTQYF.

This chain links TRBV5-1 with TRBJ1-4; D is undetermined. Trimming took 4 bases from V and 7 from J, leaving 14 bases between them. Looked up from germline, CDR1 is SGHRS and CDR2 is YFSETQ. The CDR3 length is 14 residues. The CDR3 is CASSLRARSEKLFF. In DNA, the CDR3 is TGCGCCAGCAGCCTCCGGGCTCGTAGTGAAAAACTGTTTTTT.

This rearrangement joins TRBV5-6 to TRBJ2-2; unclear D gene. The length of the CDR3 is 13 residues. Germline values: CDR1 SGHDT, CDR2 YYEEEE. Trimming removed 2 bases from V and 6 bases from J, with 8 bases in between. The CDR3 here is CASSLKTSGELFF. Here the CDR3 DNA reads TGTGCCAGCAGCTTAAAAACCTCCGGGGAGCTGTTTTTT.

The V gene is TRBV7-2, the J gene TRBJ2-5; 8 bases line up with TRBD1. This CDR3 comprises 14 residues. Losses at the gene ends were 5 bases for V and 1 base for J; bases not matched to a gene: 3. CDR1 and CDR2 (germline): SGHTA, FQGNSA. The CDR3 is CASSLDRAQETQYF. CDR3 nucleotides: TGTGCCAGCAGCCTGGACAGGGCCCAAGAGACCCAGTACTTC.

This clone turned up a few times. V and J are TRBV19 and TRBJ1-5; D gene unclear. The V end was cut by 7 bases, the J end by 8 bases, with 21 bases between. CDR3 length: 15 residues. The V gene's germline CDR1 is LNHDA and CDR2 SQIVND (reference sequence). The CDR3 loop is CASKLTGDSIKPQHF. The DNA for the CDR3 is TGTGCCAGTAAATTGACTGGAGATTCAATCAAGCCCCAGCATTTT.

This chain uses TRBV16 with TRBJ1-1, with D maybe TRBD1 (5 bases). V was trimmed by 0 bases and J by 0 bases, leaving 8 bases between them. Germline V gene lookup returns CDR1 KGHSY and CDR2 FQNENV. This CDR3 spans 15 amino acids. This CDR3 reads CASSQSRDVNTEAFF. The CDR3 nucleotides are TGTGCCAGCAGCCAATCGAGGGACGTGAACACTGAAGCTTTCTTT.

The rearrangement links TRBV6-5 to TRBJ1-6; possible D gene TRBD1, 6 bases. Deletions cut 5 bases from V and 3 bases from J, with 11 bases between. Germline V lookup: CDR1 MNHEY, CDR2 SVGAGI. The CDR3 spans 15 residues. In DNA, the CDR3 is TGTGCCAGCAGTCAACAGGGCGGCTATAATTCACCCCTCCACTTT. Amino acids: CASSQQGGYNSPLHF.

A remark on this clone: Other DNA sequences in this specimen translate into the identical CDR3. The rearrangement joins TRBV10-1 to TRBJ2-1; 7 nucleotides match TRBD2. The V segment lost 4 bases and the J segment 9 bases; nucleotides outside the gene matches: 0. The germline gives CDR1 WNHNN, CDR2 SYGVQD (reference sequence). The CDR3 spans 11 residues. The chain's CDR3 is CASSGGGEQFF. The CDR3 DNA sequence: TGCGCCAGCAGTGGCGGGGGTGAGCAGTTCTTC.

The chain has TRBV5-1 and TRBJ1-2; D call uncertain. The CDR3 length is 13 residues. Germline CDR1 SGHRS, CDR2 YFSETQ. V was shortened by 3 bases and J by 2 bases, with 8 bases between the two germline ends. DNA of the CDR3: TGCGCCAGCAGCTACACGGGCAACTATGGCTACACCTTC. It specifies CASSYTGNYGYTF.

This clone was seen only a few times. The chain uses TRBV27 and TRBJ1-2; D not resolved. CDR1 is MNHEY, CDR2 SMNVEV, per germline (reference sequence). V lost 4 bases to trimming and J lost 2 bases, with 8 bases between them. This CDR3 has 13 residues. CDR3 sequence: CASSSDLNYGYTF. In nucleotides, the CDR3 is TGTGCCAGCAGTTCCGACTTAAACTATGGCTACACCTTC.

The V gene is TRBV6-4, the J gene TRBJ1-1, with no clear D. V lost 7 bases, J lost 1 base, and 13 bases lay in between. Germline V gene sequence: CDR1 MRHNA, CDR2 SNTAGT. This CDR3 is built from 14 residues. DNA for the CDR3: TGTGCCAGCAAGCCCACCCTCGCGAACACTGAAGCTTTCTTT. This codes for CASKPTLANTEAFF.